A single sample gave rise to the 27 T cell receptor beta chains below, sequenced in a study of blood T cell repertoires in COVID-19 (dated by TCRdb to 2018 to 2020). The library was built by means of the immunoSEQ multiplex PCR assay. TCRdb holds this immuneACCESS table with in-frame rearrangements only. Some clones are missing; in checked studies, unresolved V genes explain under half, and the rest has no known cause. For this sample there are around 310,000 clones; roughly 90% appear just once. Of the sample, roughly 4% is held by the ten largest clones. The sample was peripheral blood. These TCRs come from a woman in her forties or fifties with active or convalescent COVID-19.

V gene TRBV11-2 combines with J gene TRBJ2-7, with TRBD2 identical over 7 bases. The CDR3 runs 14 residues. The ends lost 6 bases at V and 5 bases at J; junction bases unmatched: 10. Germline V gene data show CDR1 as SGHAT and CDR2 as FQNNGV. CDR3 sequence (DNA): TGTGCCAGCAGAAGCCTAGCGGACGCGGACGAGCAGTACTTC. This translates into CASRSLADADEQYF.

This chain uses TRBV3-1 (or the pseudogene TRBV3-2) with TRBJ1-2, with 9 nucleotides matching TRBD1. Germline CDR1 and CDR2: LGHDT and YNNKEL (reference sequence). The V gene end was trimmed by 3 bases and the J gene end by 4 bases; junction bases not matched to a gene: 12. The CDR3 length is 17 residues. The CDR3 reads CASSQNPGTGLLYGYTF. In nucleotides, the CDR3 is TGTGCCAGCAGCCAGAATCCCGGGACAGGGCTCCTCTATGGCTACACCTTC.

The chain uses TRBV4-3 and TRBJ1-1, with D tentatively TRBD1 (5 bases). CDR1 LGHNA and CDR2 YSLEER come from the germline V gene. V was shortened by 0 bases and J by 10 bases, with 12 bases between the two germline ends. The CDR3 totals 13 residues. CDR3 sequence (DNA): TGCGCCAGCAGCCAAGATCAATCAGGGCGAGCTTTCTTT. It encodes CASSQDQSGRAFF.

In DNA, the CDR3 is TGTGCCACCCTTGGTGATCCTCGGCGGGCGTACTTC. Translation gives CATLGDPRRAYF. V usage is TRBV28 and J usage is TRBJ2-7, with a weak D call TRBD2 (5 bases). CDR1 MDHEN and CDR2 SYDVKM come from the germline V gene. The V and J ends lost 10 bases and 12 bases respectively, with 22 bases between them. CDR3 length: 12 amino acids. The whole variable domain, filled in from reference TRBV28 and TRBJ2-7, reads DVKVTQSSRYLVKRTGEKVFLECVQDMDHENMFWYRQDPGLGLRLIYFSYDVKMKEKGDIPEGYSVSREKKERFSLILESASTNQTSMYLCATLGDPRRAYFGPGTRLTVT.

The table lists this clone with a count of one. The rearrangement links TRBV19 to TRBJ1-1, with D possibly matching TRBD1 (5 bases). Trimming left V 3 bases short and J 6 bases short, with 11 bases between. Germline CDR1 reads LNHDA; CDR2 reads SQIVND (reference sequence). The CDR3 runs 13 residues. CDR3 in amino acids: CASSIIWGAEAFF. In DNA, the CDR3 is TGTGCCAGTAGTATCATATGGGGGGCTGAAGCTTTCTTT.

This chain connects TRBV29-1 to TRBJ2-7; 8 nucleotides agree with TRBD2. CDR1 and CDR2 (germline): SQVTM, ANQGSEA. V lost 2 bases, J lost 1 base, and 7 bases stayed unmatched. This CDR3 spans 15 amino acids. The CDR3 reads CSVESWREASYEQYF. The CDR3 DNA is TGCAGCGTTGAATCTTGGCGGGAGGCGTCCTACGAGCAGTACTTC.

V is TRBV25-1 and J is TRBJ2-3; weak D call: TRBD2 (6 bases). Germline CDR1 and CDR2: MGHDK and SYGVNS. The CDR3 is 16 amino acids. The ends were cut back, 1 base at V and 3 bases at J, with 14 bases in the middle. The CDR3 loop reads CASSESRGGRTDTQYF. The CDR3 DNA is TGTGCCAGCAGTGAATCCCGGGGAGGAAGGACAGATACGCAGTATTTT.

The V and J genes are TRBV6-2 or TRBV6-3 and TRBJ1-6; the D is unclear. The length of the CDR3 is 12 residues. CDR1 and CDR2 (germline): MNHEY, SVGEGT. The V end lost 2 bases, the J end lost 14 bases, and 10 bases lay between the germline ends. This chain's CDR3 is CASSYSQVTLHF. The CDR3 nucleotides are TGTGCCAGCAGTTACAGTCAGGTGACCCTCCACTTT.

This chain uses TRBV4-3 with TRBJ1-6, with 7 bases aligning to TRBD1. This CDR3 region has 15 residues. With 1 base clipped from V and 7 bases from J, the junction kept 4 bases outside the gene matches. Looked up from germline, CDR1 is LGHNA and CDR2 is YSLEER. For the CDR3, the DNA is TGCGCCAGCAGCCAAGGACAGGGTTACAATTCACCCCTCCACTTT. This codes for CASSQGQGYNSPLHF.

CDR3 sequence (DNA): TGTGCCTGGAGTGTACGGCAGGGGGGCGTGCAGCCCCAGCATTTT. Translation gives CAWSVRQGGVQPQHF. The chain couples TRBV30 to TRBJ1-5, with 7 bases identical to TRBD1. From germline, CDR1 is GTSNPN and CDR2 SVGIG (reference sequence). Trimming removed 0 bases from V and 7 bases from J; junction bases left unmatched: 9. The CDR3 is made up of 15 amino acids.

This chain links TRBV12-3 or TRBV12-4 with TRBJ1-2, with TRBD1 as a possible D gene (6 bases). The CDR3 length is 12 residues. V was clipped by 5 bases and J by 7 bases, with 11 bases between them. CDR3 DNA: TGTGCCAGCAGTACAGGGAGCTCTGGCTACACCTTC. Translated, it gives CASSTGSSGYTF.

The chain combines TRBV9 with TRBJ1-5, with D unresolved. This CDR3 is built from 15 residues. The V end lost 4 bases, the J end lost 11 bases, and 22 bases lay between the germline ends. The V gene's germline CDR1 is SGDLS and CDR2 YYNGEE. DNA for the CDR3: TGTGCCAGCAGCCTTATTAAGCCCCGCCTTTCGGCCCAGCATTTT. This encodes CASSLIKPRLSAQHF.

This clone was seen once. This chain connects TRBV6-5 to TRBJ1-1; 10 bases match TRBD1. CDR3 length: 15 amino acids. The V and J ends lost 2 bases and 3 bases, in that order; junction bases with no gene match: 3. Germline loops: CDR1 MNHEY, CDR2 SVGAGI. The CDR3 is CASSYKGQGYTEAFF. The CDR3 DNA reads as TGTGCCAGCAGTTACAAGGGACAGGGGTACACTGAAGCTTTCTTT.

The chain couples TRBV3-1 (or the pseudogene TRBV3-2) to TRBJ1-2, with 10 bases matching TRBD1. This CDR3 is 14 amino acids long. In germline, CDR1 is LGHDT, CDR2 YNNKEL (reference sequence). Unmatched junction bases numbered 8, after V lost 6 bases and J lost 7 bases. The CDR3 region is CASRTDRGRGGYTF. The DNA for the CDR3 is TGTGCCAGCAGAACAGACAGGGGGCGGGGTGGCTACACCTTC.

The chain combines TRBV19 with TRBJ2-4; D is perhaps TRBD1 (8 bases). Trimming stripped 3 bases from V and 8 bases from J, with 17 bases between. This CDR3 comprises 15 residues. Germline V gene sequence: CDR1 LNHDA, CDR2 SQIVND (reference sequence). This CDR3 is CASSMSRQGRDIQYF. CDR3 DNA sequence: TGTGCCAGTAGTATGTCCCGACAGGGGAGGGACATTCAGTACTTC.

This clone was recorded a few times. Here the CDR3 reads CASSLRLAGGRNEQFF. The CDR3 nucleotides read TGTGCCAGCAGCCTCCGACTAGCGGGGGGGCGTAATGAGCAGTTCTTC. V and J are TRBV7-9 and TRBJ2-1, with 14 positions matching TRBD2. Trimming at V came to 5 bases and at J to 7 bases, leaving 7 bases not matched to a gene. Germline CDR1 reads SEHNR; CDR2 reads FQNEAQ (reference sequence). CDR3 length equals 16 residues.

A single count supports this clone. This chain links TRBV28 with TRBJ1-1; the D is unclear. The length of the CDR3 is 14 residues. Between the trimmed V and J ends, which lost 2 bases and 5 bases, there was a span of 12 bases. Germline V gene data show CDR1 as MDHEN and CDR2 as SYDVKM. CDR3 sequence: CASSLELGWTEAFF. The CDR3 bases are TGTGCCAGCAGTTTAGAGCTAGGCTGGACTGAAGCTTTCTTT.

This clone was seen only a few times. This rearrangement joins TRBV21-1 to TRBJ2-7; the table gives TRBD1 as D, unverified against the DNA. TRBV21-1 is a listed pseudogene. This CDR3 contains 14 residues. CDR3 amino acids: CASSPGTGPYEQYF. The CDR3 DNA follows: TGTGCCAGCAGCCCCGGGACAGGGCCCTACGAGCAGTACTTC.

The chain couples TRBV19 to TRBJ2-7; the D gene is possibly TRBD2 (5 bases). CDR3 length: 13 amino acids. Between the trimmed V and J ends, which lost 6 bases and 0 bases, there was a span of 9 bases. CDR1 LNHDA and CDR2 SQIVND come from the germline V gene (reference sequence). This CDR3 is CASSDEGSYEQYF. The CDR3 DNA reads as TGTGCCAGTAGCGACGAGGGCTCCTACGAGCAGTACTTC.

As DNA, the CDR3 is TGTGCCAGCAGTTATGGGTACGGGACCGGGGAGCTGTTTTTT. This sequence encodes CASSYGYGTGELFF. The V and J genes are TRBV6-5 and TRBJ2-2; D ambiguous. The V and J ends lost 3 bases and 5 bases respectively, with 10 bases between them. This CDR3 comprises 14 residues. Germline CDR1 MNHEY, CDR2 SVGAGI.

The gene calls are TRBV27 and TRBJ2-1; D is possibly TRBD2 (6 bases). The ends were cut back, 8 bases at V and 0 bases at J, with 20 bases in the middle. The germline gives CDR1 MNHEY, CDR2 SMNVEV (reference sequence). CDR3 length equals 17 residues. The CDR3, as DNA: TGTGCCAGCCTCTCACTCGGGAGATCTTTCTCCTACAATGAGCAGTTCTTC. The encoded protein is CASLSLGRSFSYNEQFF.

V is TRBV27 and J is TRBJ1-1; 7 bases agree with TRBD1. Germline V gives CDR1 MNHEY, CDR2 SMNVEV (reference sequence). Trimming took 6 bases from V and 0 from J; bases not matched to a gene: 4. This CDR3 has 14 amino acids. The CDR3 sequence: CASRPGGMNTEAFF. CDR3 coding DNA: TGTGCCAGCAGGCCAGGGGGTATGAACACTGAAGCTTTCTTT.

V is TRBV30 and J is TRBJ2-2, with D maybe TRBD1 (5 bases). V lost 5 bases to trimming and J lost 4 bases, with 11 bases between them. CDR3 length equals 13 residues. Germline loops: CDR1 GTSNPN, CDR2 SVGIG (reference sequence). CDR3 nucleotide sequence: TGTGCCTGGGCTAGACAGCTCACCGGGGAGCTGTTTTTT. It is translated as CAWARQLTGELFF.

The chain is built from TRBV7-3 and TRBJ2-2, with TRBD2 as a possible D gene (5 bases). The germline gives CDR1 SGHTA, CDR2 FQGTGA. With 5 bases removed from V and 13 bases from J, the gap between germline ends came to 17 bases. This CDR3 has 13 residues. CDR3 residues: CASSPDPRGRLFF. The DNA for the CDR3 is TGTGCCAGCAGCCCTGACCCACGGGGAAGGCTGTTTTTT.

The rearrangement uses TRBV7-6 and TRBJ1-4; possible D gene TRBD1, 6 bases. CDR3 length: 15 residues. The ends were cut back, 8 bases at V and 7 bases at J, with 20 bases in the middle. The germline V gene encodes CDR1 SGHVS and CDR2 FNYEAQ. CDR3 sequence reads: CASSYGGGAGEKLFF. CDR3 nucleotide sequence: TGTGCCAGCTCTTACGGCGGGGGGGCCGGTGAAAAACTGTTTTTT.

This clone was detected once. CDR3 sequence reads: CASMAGRTGELFF. As DNA, the CDR3 is TGTGCCAGCATGGCAGGGCGCACCGGGGAGCTGTTTTTT. This chain links TRBV9 with TRBJ2-2, with D perhaps matching TRBD1 (5 bases). The V gene lost 6 bases and the J gene lost 4 bases, with 10 bases spanning the gap. Germline V gene lookup returns CDR1 SGDLS and CDR2 YYNGEE. The length of the CDR3 is 13 residues.

The gene calls are TRBV28 and TRBJ1-1, with D perhaps matching TRBD1 (5 bases). This CDR3 contains 17 residues. V dropped 5 bases and J dropped 0 bases, with 19 bases sitting between them. Looked up from germline, CDR1 is MDHEN and CDR2 is SYDVKM. CDR3 residues: CASSPREGWGLNTEAFF. DNA of the CDR3: TGTGCCAGCAGTCCACGGGAGGGCTGGGGGTTGAACACTGAAGCTTTCTTT.